Following are 18 T cell receptor beta chains from one sample sequenced in a study of blood T cell repertoires in COVID-19. The protocol was immunoSEQ multiplex PCR, while the TCRdb copy is restricted to in-frame clones and leaves out a portion. Of around 620,000 clones listed, about 87% are singletons. The sample taken for sequencing was peripheral blood. Receptors originate from a woman between 18 and 29 years old with acute or convalescent COVID-19.

The gene calls are TRBV13 and TRBJ1-3; D gene uncertain. This CDR3 comprises 13 residues. Germline loops: CDR1 PRHDT, CDR2 FYEKMQ (reference sequence). Deletions cut 5 bases from V and 3 bases from J, with 8 bases between. The CDR3 loop is CASSPRGGNTIYF. In nucleotides, the CDR3 is TGTGCCAGCAGCCCGCGAGGTGGAAACACCATATATTTT.

The chain carries TRBV4-3 and TRBJ1-4; 8 positions match TRBD1. CDR1 and CDR2 from the germline V gene are LGHNA and YSLEER. The V segment lost 0 bases and the J segment 4 bases; nucleotides outside the gene matches: 10. This CDR3 contains 18 residues. CDR3 in DNA: TGCGCCAGCAGCCAAGATTCCCAACGACAGGGGAATAATGAAAAACTGTTTTTT. The encoded protein is CASSQDSQRQGNNEKLFF.

This clone is a singleton in its sample. V gene TRBV3-1 (or the pseudogene TRBV3-2) combines with J gene TRBJ1-2, with D possibly being TRBD1 (6 bases). The CDR3 is 13 amino acids. V was pared by 4 bases and J by 8 bases, with 14 bases between. CDR1 is LGHDT and CDR2 is YNNKEL in the germline V gene (reference sequence). CDR3 DNA sequence: TGTGCCAGCAGCCGGGACACCACTGTGGGCTACACCTTC. Translating it yields CASSRDTTVGYTF.

DNA for the CDR3: TGTGCCAGCGAGCAAGGACAGGGGTCCTACAATGAGCAGTTCTTC. As protein: CASEQGQGSYNEQFF. The chain couples TRBV6-5 to TRBJ2-1; 9 nucleotides align to TRBD1. The CDR3 consists of 15 residues. The germline gives CDR1 MNHEY, CDR2 SVGAGI. The J segment lost 1 base and the V segment lost 8 bases, leaving 6 bases of the junction unmatched.

This clone was seen a single time. The chain uses TRBV7-9 and TRBJ1-3; perhaps TRBD1 as D (6 bases). Germline CDR1 and CDR2: SEHNR and FQNEAQ (reference sequence). Trimming took 4 bases from V and 8 from J, leaving 12 bases between them. CDR3 size: 13 residues. The CDR3 loop reads CASSYQGTDTIYF. The CDR3 DNA sequence: TGTGCCAGCAGCTACCAGGGGACGGACACCATATATTTT.

The chain links TRBV19 to TRBJ2-6; D unresolved. This CDR3 contains 14 residues. Germline values: CDR1 LNHDA, CDR2 SQIVND (reference sequence). Trimming left V 3 bases short and J 1 base short, with 4 bases between. CDR3: CASSMYSGANVLTF. The DNA for the CDR3 is TGTGCCAGTAGTATGTATTCTGGGGCCAACGTCCTGACTTTC.

The rearrangement joins TRBV28 to TRBJ1-4, with TRBD1 matching 11 bases. Per germline, CDR1 MDHEN and CDR2 SYDVKM. V lost 7 bases and J lost 1; bases outside the gene matches: 11. The CDR3 has 18 amino acids. CDR3 DNA: TGTGCCAGCATTTCGGGACAGGGGGTTTTTGAAACTAATGAAAAACTGTTTTTT. It is translated as CASISGQGVFETNEKLFF.

In this sample, this clone turned up once. The chain couples TRBV20-1 to TRBJ1-1; no reliable D call. With 3 bases removed from V and 5 bases from J, the gap between germline ends came to 7 bases. The CDR3 extends over 11 amino acids. Germline CDR1 DFQATT, CDR2 SNEGSKA (reference sequence). The CDR3 sequence: CSASGRTEAFF. The DNA for the CDR3 is TGCAGTGCTAGTGGCAGGACTGAAGCTTTCTTT.

CDR3 nucleotides: TGCGCCAGCAGACCCGAGACAGGGGGATACCTTGGTTCACCCCTCCACTTT. Protein product: CASRPETGGYLGSPLHF. This sequence joins TRBV5-1 and TRBJ1-6, with 9 positions matching TRBD1. The CDR3 length is 17 residues. Germline-derived CDR1 and CDR2 are SGHRS and YFSETQ. V lost 5 bases to trimming and J lost 9 bases; unmatched junction nucleotides: 15.

The genes are TRBV24-1 and TRBJ1-5; 9 positions match TRBD1. Germline V CDR1 and CDR2: KGHDR, SFDVKD. The trim removed 9 bases at V and 6 bases at J, leaving 5 bases unmatched. The CDR3 loop spans 13 amino acids. CDR3 protein: CATSGTGFQPQHF. CDR3 nucleotide sequence: TGTGCCACCTCCGGGACAGGGTTTCAGCCCCAGCATTTT.

This chain uses TRBV19 with TRBJ2-1; D possibly corresponds to TRBD2 (5 bases). V lost 4 bases to trimming and J lost 9 bases, with 19 bases between them. The CDR3 spans 15 residues. Germline V gene sequence: CDR1 LNHDA, CDR2 SQIVND (reference sequence). The DNA for the CDR3 is TGTGCCAGTAGTACCCCGGACTGGTACGAGGGTGAGCAGTTCTTC. This codes for CASSTPDWYEGEQFF.

This clone was counted between two and nine times. The rearrangement links TRBV20-1 to TRBJ1-4; D uncertain. Germline V gene lookup returns CDR1 DFQATT and CDR2 SNEGSKA (reference sequence). The CDR3 extends over 11 amino acids. V was trimmed by 5 bases and J by 3 bases, leaving 4 bases between them. CDR3 sequence reads: CSAGPNEKLFF. Here the CDR3 DNA reads TGCAGTGCTGGGCCTAATGAAAAACTGTTTTTT.

The CDR3 nucleotides are TGTGCCAGCTCACCCGACAGGGGAGCTTTCTTT. It codes for CASSPDRGAFF. This chain joins TRBV18 and TRBJ1-1, with 8 bases that match TRBD1. Germline V CDR1 and CDR2: KGHSH, LQKENI. CDR3 length: 11 residues. V gave up 3 bases and J gave up 10 bases; unmatched junction bases: 1.

This rearrangement joins TRBV10-3 to TRBJ1-2; possibly TRBD1 for D (5 bases). The CDR3 contains 16 residues. Germline V gives CDR1 ENHRY, CDR2 SYGVKD. V lost 7 bases, J lost 0 bases, and 18 bases lay in between. The CDR3 nucleotides read TGTGCCATCAACAAACAAACGGACAATCCTAACTATGGCTACACCTTC. Residues: CAINKQTDNPNYGYTF.

The chain joins TRBV3-1 (or the pseudogene TRBV3-2) to TRBJ2-7; 7 bases agree with TRBD1. Trimming took 6 bases from V and 0 from J; bases not matched to a gene: 8. This CDR3 has 15 amino acids. Germline V lookup: CDR1 LGHDT, CDR2 YNNKEL (reference sequence). The CDR3 is CASSITTGSSYEQYF. CDR3 DNA: TGTGCCAGCAGTATCACGACAGGGAGCTCCTACGAGCAGTACTTC.

The rearrangement uses TRBV6-5 and TRBJ1-2, with TRBD1 matching 10 bases. With V trimmed by 9 bases and J by 4 bases, 8 bases remained unmatched. The germline gives CDR1 MNHEY, CDR2 SVGAGI. The CDR3 is made up of 14 amino acids. The CDR3 loop is CASRDRGRIYGYTF. DNA of the CDR3: TGTGCCAGTAGGGACAGGGGAAGAATCTATGGCTACACCTTC.

The chain has TRBV11-3 and TRBJ2-1; TRBD1 might be the D (6 bases). In germline, CDR1 is SGHNT, CDR2 YENEEA. The CDR3 loop spans 12 amino acids. The V and J ends lost 5 bases and 9 bases respectively, with 11 bases between them. CDR3 nucleotide sequence: TGTGCCAGCAGCGAGGGGACATCTGAGCAGTTCTTC. Residues: CASSEGTSEQFF.

The chain carries TRBV19 and TRBJ1-2, with D unresolved. The CDR3 has 13 amino acids. The germline V gene has CDR1 LNHDA and CDR2 SQIVND (reference sequence). V was clipped by 3 bases and J by 8 bases, with 13 bases between them. The CDR3 coding sequence is TGTGCCAGTAGTATGCCCCAATTGCGGGGCTACACCTTC. Translating it yields CASSMPQLRGYTF.